This entry lists 27 T cell receptor beta chains sequenced from one sample in a study of blood T cell repertoires in COVID-19 (dated by TCRdb to about 2020). Libraries were built with the immunoSEQ multiplex PCR assay. Not all clones reach the TCRdb copy of this immuneACCESS table, which keeps in-frame sequences only. Checked studies attribute under half of the gap to unresolved V genes and leave the rest unexplained. Recorded for this sample are under 350,000 clones; about nine tenths of them occurred a single time. 1.7% of the sample is in the top ten clones. Sample: PBMCs or T cells enriched from blood (not recorded which). All receptors derive from a woman aged 40 to 49 who had recovered from COVID-19.

V usage is TRBV2 and J usage is TRBJ2-7, with 9 bases matching TRBD2. V was clipped by 4 bases and J by 3 bases; unmatched bases: 10. Germline values: CDR1 SNHLY, CDR2 FYNNEI. The CDR3 has 16 amino acids. DNA of the CDR3: TGTGCCAGCAGTGGCCCGTCAGCGGGGGGATTCTACGAGCAGTACTTC. It encodes CASSGPSAGGFYEQYF.

This sequence joins TRBV29-1 and TRBJ1-1; D remains ambiguous. This CDR3 is 12 amino acids long. CDR1 SQVTM and CDR2 ANQGSEA come from the germline V gene. Trimming pared 1 base from V and 4 bases from J, leaving 7 bases between. CDR3 sequence: CSVEAGGTEAFF. The CDR3 nucleotides are TGCAGCGTTGAAGCAGGAGGCACTGAAGCTTTCTTT.

The chain is built from TRBV29-1 and TRBJ1-2, with D hard to call. Germline V gene data show CDR1 as SQVTM and CDR2 as ANQGSEA. V lost 6 bases and J 10 bases, leaving 9 bases between the germline ends. The CDR3 has 9 residues. CDR3 amino acids: CSVQQDYTF. DNA for the CDR3: TGCAGCGTCCAACAAGACTACACCTTC.

The chain recombines TRBV3-1 (or the pseudogene TRBV3-2) with TRBJ1-2; 8 bases align to TRBD1. Germline values: CDR1 LGHDT, CDR2 YNNKEL (reference sequence). The CDR3 is 14 amino acids. J gave up 6 bases and V 4 bases, and 7 bases lay outside the gene matches. The CDR3 is CASSPTAGGNGYTF. The CDR3 bases are TGTGCCAGCAGCCCCACCGCAGGGGGCAATGGCTACACCTTC.

V is TRBV10-3 and J is TRBJ1-1; D uncertain. The germline V gene encodes CDR1 ENHRY and CDR2 SYGVKD. The CDR3 contains 13 residues. The V gene lost 0 bases and the J gene lost 11 bases, with 13 bases spanning the gap. The DNA for the CDR3 is TGTGCCATCAGTGAGTCGTACCCCAACGGGGCTTTCTTT. Translation gives CAISESYPNGAFF.

This clone was seen a few times. The chain recombines TRBV19 with TRBJ1-5; 9 nucleotides match TRBD1. Trimming cost V 3 bases and J 4 bases; bases outside gene matches: 10. Germline values: CDR1 LNHDA, CDR2 SQIVND (reference sequence). This CDR3 contains 17 residues. The CDR3 loop reads CASSIEKGTGWNQPQHF. The CDR3 DNA follows: TGTGCCAGTAGTATTGAAAAAGGGACAGGGTGGAATCAGCCCCAGCATTTT.

This chain links TRBV5-6 with TRBJ2-7; possibly TRBD1 for D (5 bases). This CDR3 spans 16 amino acids. Trimming removed 2 bases from V and 3 bases from J, with 18 bases in between. Germline V lookup: CDR1 SGHDT, CDR2 YYEEEE. Here the CDR3 DNA reads TGTGCCAGCAGCTTTCGACGAACAGGCCCCAGCTACGAGCAGTACTTC. It specifies CASSFRRTGPSYEQYF.

This chain uses TRBV6-2 or TRBV6-3 with TRBJ1-2; maybe TRBD1 (6 bases). The CDR3 is 17 amino acids. Germline CDR1 is MNHEY and CDR2 is SVGEGT. V lost 4 bases and J lost 2, with 20 bases in between. The DNA for the CDR3 is TGTGCCAGCAGTTCAGACAGGCCGGGTAGATTGAACTATGGCTACACCTTC. Translating gives CASSSDRPGRLNYGYTF.

The CDR3 DNA reads as TGTGCCAGTAGCAAGCAGGGGACTGGGGCCAACGTCCTGACTTTC. This codes for CASSKQGTGANVLTF. The chain carries TRBV19 and TRBJ2-6; a weak D match, TRBD1 (6 bases). V lost 6 bases and J lost 2, with 11 bases in between. CDR1 LNHDA and CDR2 SQIVND come from the germline V gene (reference sequence). The CDR3 has 15 residues.

This clone was detected once. The genes are TRBV7-2 and TRBJ1-4; 8 nucleotides match TRBD1. Trimming cost V 1 base and J 8 bases; bases outside gene matches: 9. Germline V gene sequence: CDR1 SGHTA, CDR2 FQGNSA. There are 16 residues in the CDR3. CDR3 sequence reads: CASSLVFRGRDEKLFF. In nucleotides, the CDR3 is TGTGCCAGCAGCTTAGTTTTCAGGGGGCGCGACGAAAAACTGTTTTTT.

The chain carries TRBV6-2 or TRBV6-3 and TRBJ2-2; D is unresolved. V was pared by 3 bases and J by 9 bases, with 8 bases between. Germline V gene sequence: CDR1 MNHEY, CDR2 SVGEGT. CDR3 size: 12 residues. The CDR3 loop reads CASSYRPRELFF. CDR3 sequence (DNA): TGTGCCAGCAGTTATCGTCCCCGGGAGCTGTTTTTT.

The V and J genes are TRBV9 and TRBJ2-5; 9 nucleotides match TRBD2. V gave up 4 bases and J gave up 4 bases; unmatched junction bases: 8. Germline V CDR1 and CDR2: SGDLS, YYNGEE. The CDR3 has 15 amino acids. CDR3 coding DNA: TGTGCCAGCAGCCCCCGATTTAGCGGGGGAGAGACCCAGTACTTC. Its translation: CASSPRFSGGETQYF. The full variable domain, completed using reference TRBV9 and TRBJ2-5, is DSGVTQTPKHLITATGQRVTLRCSPRSGDLSVYWYQQSLDQGLQFLIQYYNGEERAKGNILERFSAQQFPDLHSELNLSSLELGDSALYFCASSPRFSGGETQYFGPGTRLLVL.

The chain recombines TRBV19 with TRBJ1-5; 10 nucleotides line up with TRBD1. Per germline, CDR1 LNHDA and CDR2 SQIVND (reference sequence). The CDR3 is 16 residues long. V gave up 5 bases and J gave up 1 base; unmatched junction bases: 5. CDR3 nucleotide sequence: TGTGCCAGTAGTCCCTGGACAGGGGGGAGCAATCAGCCCCAGCATTTT. Translation gives CASSPWTGGSNQPQHF.

This chain uses TRBV3-1 (or the pseudogene TRBV3-2) with TRBJ2-2, with 11 bases matching TRBD2. The junction had 7 bases not matched to a gene; V was cut back by 1 base and J by 6 bases. The CDR3 spans 17 residues. In germline, CDR1 is LGHDT, CDR2 YNNKEL (reference sequence). The CDR3 sequence: CASSQGLSGGGSGELFF. The CDR3 nucleotides read TGTGCCAGCAGCCAAGGACTTAGCGGGGGGGGATCCGGGGAGCTGTTTTTT.

This chain connects TRBV18 to TRBJ2-5; D perhaps matches TRBD2 (6 bases). Between the trimmed V and J ends, which lost 6 bases and 1 base, there was a span of 9 bases. The germline CDR1 and CDR2 sequences are KGHSH and LQKENI. The CDR3 totals 13 residues. CDR3 protein: CASSGGVQETQYF. The CDR3 bases are TGTGCCAGCTCTGGAGGGGTCCAAGAGACCCAGTACTTC.

This sequence joins TRBV5-1 and TRBJ1-2; D is ambiguous. Germline V gene sequence: CDR1 SGHRS, CDR2 YFSETQ. The V end was cut by 4 bases, the J end by 0 bases, with 10 bases between. The CDR3 loop spans 14 amino acids. The CDR3 bases are TGCGCCAGCAGCAAGGACGGGGCTAACTATGGCTACACCTTC. This codes for CASSKDGANYGYTF.

This chain joins TRBV19 and TRBJ1-2, with TRBD1 matching over 7 bases. This CDR3 contains 16 residues. Trimming took 5 bases from V and 2 from J; bases not matched to a gene: 11. From germline, CDR1 is LNHDA and CDR2 SQIVND (reference sequence). The CDR3 DNA is TGTGCCAGTAGTCTGTACTCCGGGACAGAAAACTATGGCTACACCTTC. Amino acids: CASSLYSGTENYGYTF.

The chain has TRBV6-5 and TRBJ1-4, with unresolved D. V lost 2 bases and J 4 bases, leaving 14 bases between the germline ends. The length of the CDR3 is 16 residues. Germline V CDR1 and CDR2: MNHEY, SVGAGI. This chain's CDR3 is CASSYRTARVNEKLFF. The DNA of the CDR3 is TGTGCCAGCAGTTACAGGACGGCGCGGGTTAATGAAAAACTGTTTTTT.

The V gene is TRBV18, the J gene TRBJ2-1; 8 bases are a match to TRBD2. V was clipped by 4 bases and J by 6 bases; unmatched bases: 8. Germline lookup yields CDR1 KGHSH and CDR2 LQKENI. The CDR3 spans 15 residues. The DNA of the CDR3 is TGTGCCAGCTCACACTCTAGCGGGTACGTCAATGAGCAGTTCTTC. Protein: CASSHSSGYVNEQFF.

This chain joins TRBV30 and TRBJ1-2, with D unresolved. CDR3 length: 13 residues. CDR1 is GTSNPN, CDR2 SVGIG, per germline (reference sequence). Trimming took 3 bases from V and 4 from J, leaving 12 bases between them. The CDR3 protein is CAWSDQAPYGYTF. CDR3 DNA sequence: TGTGCCTGGAGCGACCAGGCACCCTATGGCTACACCTTC.

The chain uses TRBV7-9 and TRBJ2-7; 7 nucleotides match TRBD1. The junction had 7 bases not matched to a gene; V was cut back by 3 bases and J by 2 bases. Germline CDR1 SEHNR, CDR2 FQNEAQ (reference sequence). The CDR3 is 15 residues long. The CDR3 DNA is TGTGCCAGCAGCTTTGAGGGGGCAGGGGCCTACGAGCAGTACTTC. Translating it yields CASSFEGAGAYEQYF.

With regard to this clone: Within the sample, other DNA sequences also encode this same CDR3. V gene TRBV19 combines with J gene TRBJ1-2; 8 positions match TRBD1. This CDR3 comprises 15 residues. Germline CDR1 is LNHDA and CDR2 is SQIVND (reference sequence). V lost 5 bases and J lost 3; bases outside the gene matches: 8. In nucleotides, the CDR3 is TGTGCCAGTAGTCCCGGGACAGGTGGAGACTATGGCTACACCTTC. Amino acids: CASSPGTGGDYGYTF. The full variable domain, in which reference TRBV19 and TRBJ1-2 provide the parts outside the CDR3, is DGGITQSPKYLFRKEGQNVTLSCEQNLNHDAMYWYRQDPGQGLRLIYYSQIVNDFQKGDIAEGYSVSREKKESFPLTVTSAQKNPTAFYLCASSPGTGGDYGYTFGSGTRLTVV.

This sequence joins TRBV5-1 and TRBJ1-1; TRBD1 matches 11 bases. This CDR3 is built from 13 residues. Trimming took 0 bases from V and 14 from J; bases not matched to a gene: 6. From germline, CDR1 is SGHRS and CDR2 YFSETQ. The CDR3, as DNA: TGCGCCAGCAGCTTGGCCGGGACAGGGGGAGAGTTCTTT. It is translated as CASSLAGTGGEFF.

The CDR3 bases are TGTGCCAGCATCGACAGGGGGTCGAAAGAAAAACTGTTTTTT. This gives the protein CASIDRGSKEKLFF. This chain joins TRBV19 and TRBJ1-4, with TRBD1 identical over 9 bases. The CDR3 loop spans 14 amino acids. J gave up 8 bases and V 9 bases, and 10 bases lay outside the gene matches. Per the germline V gene, CDR1 is LNHDA and CDR2 is SQIVND (reference sequence).

The CDR3 loop reads CASSLTQGSRAFF. DNA of the CDR3: TGTGCCAGCAGCTTAACACAGGGCAGTAGAGCTTTCTTT. This chain uses TRBV7-9 with TRBJ1-1; weak D call: TRBD1 (6 bases). V dropped 2 bases and J dropped 10 bases, with 14 bases sitting between them. The CDR3 extends over 13 amino acids. Germline CDR1 reads SEHNR; CDR2 reads FQNEAQ (reference sequence).

This chain links TRBV5-4 with TRBJ1-2; weak D call: TRBD1 (5 bases). Germline lookup yields CDR1 SGHNT and CDR2 YYREEE (reference sequence). V lost 4 bases to trimming and J lost 4 bases, with 14 bases between them. This CDR3 comprises 14 residues. The CDR3 sequence: CASSQPDRLYGYTF. The CDR3 region has the DNA TGTGCCAGCAGCCAACCTGACAGACTCTATGGCTACACCTTC.

The V call is TRBV4-2, the J call TRBJ2-6; D call uncertain. Trimming removed 0 bases at V and 7 bases at J, with 4 bases between. The germline V gene encodes CDR1 LGHNA and CDR2 YNFKEQ. This CDR3 region has 13 residues. As DNA, the CDR3 is TGTGCCAGCAGCCAAGAGGCAGCCAACGTCCTGACTTTC. It is translated as CASSQEAANVLTF.